This entry concerns a single TCR beta chain. As yet, its antigen is unknown. This sample is part of a study of response to subunit inactivated influenza vaccine. Study results and limitations: Each seasonal influenza vaccination, the authors suggested, recruits few new T cells.

TCRdb fed the RT-PCR reads into MiXCR, producing one record per CDR3 protein. The table records under 950,000 distinct CDR3 sequences, 20% to 25% of them present only once. This CDR3 comprises 13 residues. V was trimmed by 0 bases and J by 7 bases, leaving 10 bases between them. Germline V lookup: CDR1 MNHEY, CDR2 SVGAGI. The chain has TRBV6-5 and TRBJ2-7; D may be TRBD1 (6 bases). The receptor comes from a man aged 45 to 65 who received an inactivated influenza vaccine. Specimen: PBMCs from blood, collected about 5 days after vaccination. CDR3 sequence reads: CASSYSVTGEQYF. The CDR3 DNA reads as TGTGCCAGCAGTTACTCAGTCACAGGGGAGCAGTACTTC.